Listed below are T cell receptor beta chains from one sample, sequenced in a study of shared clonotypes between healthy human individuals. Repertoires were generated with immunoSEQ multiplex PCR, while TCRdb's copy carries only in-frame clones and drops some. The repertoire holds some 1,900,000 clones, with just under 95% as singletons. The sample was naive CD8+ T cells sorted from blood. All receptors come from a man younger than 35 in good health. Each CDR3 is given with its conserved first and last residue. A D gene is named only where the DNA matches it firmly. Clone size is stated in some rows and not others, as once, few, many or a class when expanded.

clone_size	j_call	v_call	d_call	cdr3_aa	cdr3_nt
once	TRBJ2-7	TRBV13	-	CASSSGLEQYF	TGTGCCAGCAGCTCCGGTCTAGAGCAGTACTTC
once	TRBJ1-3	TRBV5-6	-	CASSPEGGPGDTIYF	TGTGCCAGCAGCCCTGAAGGGGGACCTGGGGACACCATATATTTT
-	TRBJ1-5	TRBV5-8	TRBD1	CASSLDRGVFQPQHF	TGTGCCAGCAGCCTCGACAGGGGGGTATTTCAGCCCCAGCATTTT
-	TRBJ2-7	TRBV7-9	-	CASSLVWAGTHEQYF	TGTGCCAGCAGCTTAGTGTGGGCAGGGACACACGAGCAGTACTTC
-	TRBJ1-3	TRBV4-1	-	CASSQEVASTIYF	TGCGCCAGCAGCCAAGAGGTCGCTTCCACCATATATTTT
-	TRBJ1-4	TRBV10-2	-	CASSENGGTNEKLFF	TGCGCCAGCAGCGAGAACGGGGGGACTAATGAAAAACTGTTTTTT
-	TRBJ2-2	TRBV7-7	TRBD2	CASSFSGGDDTGELFF	TGTGCTAGCAGCTTTAGCGGGGGGGACGACACCGGGGAGCTGTTTTTT
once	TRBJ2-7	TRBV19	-	CASSSQGWGLHEQYF	TGTGCCAGTAGTTCGCAGGGGTGGGGCCTCCACGAGCAGTACTTC
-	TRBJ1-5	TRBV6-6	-	CASTLTGYWDQPQHF	TGTGCCAGCACTTTAACCGGCTATTGGGATCAGCCCCAGCATTTT
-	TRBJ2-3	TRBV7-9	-	CASSFMSTDTQYF	TGTGCCAGCAGCTTTATGAGCACAGATACGCAGTATTTT
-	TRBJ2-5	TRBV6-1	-	CASSDVVKETQYF	TGTGCCAGCAGTGACGTAGTTAAAGAGACCCAGTACTTC
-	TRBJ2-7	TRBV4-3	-	CASSQGMSYEQYF	TGCGCCAGCAGCCAAGGGATGTCCTACGAGCAGTACTTC
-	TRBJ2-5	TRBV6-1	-	CASRKFQGQETQYF	TGTGCCAGCAGGAAGTTTCAGGGGCAAGAGACCCAGTACTTC
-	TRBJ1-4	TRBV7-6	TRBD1	CASSIDRGHEKLFF	TGTGCCAGCAGCATAGACAGGGGACATGAAAAACTGTTTTTT
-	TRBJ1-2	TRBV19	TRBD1	CASTPGQGAYYGYTF	TGTGCCAGTACCCCCGGACAGGGGGCTTACTATGGCTACACCTTC
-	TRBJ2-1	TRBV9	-	CASSVVGGGAEFF	-
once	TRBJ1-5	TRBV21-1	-	CASSAFLASNQPQHF	TGTGCCAGCAGCGCTTTCCTGGCCAGTAATCAGCCCCAGCATTTT
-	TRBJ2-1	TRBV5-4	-	CASSLRENEQFF	TGTGCCAGCAGCTTGCGGGAAAATGAGCAGTTCTTC
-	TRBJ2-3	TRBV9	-	CASSVEGQTTDTQYF	TGTGCCAGCAGCGTAGAGGGTCAAACCACAGATACGCAGTATTTT
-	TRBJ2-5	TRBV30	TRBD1	CACRDSVQETQYF	TGTGCCTGCCGGGACAGCGTCCAAGAGACCCAGTACTTC
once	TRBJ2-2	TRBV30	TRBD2	CAWTLGGSGELFF	TGTGCCTGGACCCTCGGGGGGTCCGGGGAGCTGTTTTTT
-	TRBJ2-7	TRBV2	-	CASSDQTNYEQYF	TGTGCCAGCAGTGATCAGACTAACTACGAGCAGTACTTC
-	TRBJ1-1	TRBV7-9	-	CASSFGDSYTEAFF	TGTGCCAGCAGCTTTGGGGACTCGTATACTGAAGCTTTCTTT
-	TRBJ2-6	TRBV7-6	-	CASSPWVGASGANVLTF	TGTGCCAGCAGCCCGTGGGTGGGGGCGTCGGGGGCCAACGTCCTGACTTTC
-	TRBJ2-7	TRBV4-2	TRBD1	CASSHGQAYEQYF	TGTGCCAGCAGCCATGGACAGGCCTACGAGCAGTACTTC
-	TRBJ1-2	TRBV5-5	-	CASSLDDYGYTF	TGTGCCAGCAGCTTGGACGACTATGGCTACACCTTC
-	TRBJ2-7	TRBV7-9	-	CASSLAPWGSYEQYF	TGTGCCAGCAGCTTAGCACCCTGGGGCTCCTACGAGCAGTACTTC
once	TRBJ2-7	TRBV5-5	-	CASSLGWVADDYEQYF	TGTGCCAGCAGCTTGGGGTGGGTTGCAGACGACTACGAGCAGTACTTC
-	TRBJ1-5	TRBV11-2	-	CASSLDSQGNQPQHF	TGTGCCAGCAGCTTAGATAGCCAGGGGAATCAGCCCCAGCATTTT
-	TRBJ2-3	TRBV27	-	CASSPLPLDSELTDTQYF	TGTGCCAGCAGTCCCCTCCCCCTAGACAGCGAACTCACAGATACGCAGTATTTT
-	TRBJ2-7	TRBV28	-	CASSRGPTRAYEQYF	TGTGCCAGCAGTCGCGGCCCTACTCGGGCCTACGAGCAGTACTTC
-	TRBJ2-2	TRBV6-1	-	CASTLTGELFF	TGTGCCAGCACACTCACCGGGGAGCTGTTTTTT
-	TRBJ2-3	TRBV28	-	CASSLEGSTDTQYF	TGTGCCAGCAGTTTAGAGGGAAGCACAGATACGCAGTATTTT
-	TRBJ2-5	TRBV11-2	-	CASSLGEYQETQYF	TGTGCCAGCAGCTTAGGGGAGTACCAAGAGACCCAGTACTTC
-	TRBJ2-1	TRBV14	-	CASSKERGLPGTDEQFF	TGTGCCAGCAGCAAAGAAAGAGGGTTGCCTGGTACGGATGAGCAGTTCTTC
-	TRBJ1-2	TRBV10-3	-	CAISEPTGEHPYGYTF	TGTGCCATCAGTGAGCCGACAGGTGAGCATCCCTATGGCTACACCTTC
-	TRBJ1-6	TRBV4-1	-	CASSQQGDSYNSPLHF	TGCGCCAGCAGCCAGCAAGGGGATTCCTATAATTCACCCCTCCACTTT
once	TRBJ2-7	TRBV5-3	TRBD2	CARSLGLAGRHEQYF	TGTGCCAGAAGCTTGGGTTTAGCGGGAAGGCACGAGCAGTACTTC
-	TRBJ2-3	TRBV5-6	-	CASSLLSRGTDTQYF	TGTGCCAGCAGCCTATTAAGCCGAGGGACAGATACGCAGTATTTT
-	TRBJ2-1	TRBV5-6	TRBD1	CASSREPGQGSDEQFF	TGTGCCAGCAGCAGGGAACCGGGACAGGGTTCCGATGAGCAGTTCTTC
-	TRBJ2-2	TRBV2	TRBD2	CASSEWSAGAGGPPGELFF	TGTGCCAGCAGTGAATGGTCCGCCGGAGCGGGAGGTCCCCCCGGGGAGCTGTTTTTT
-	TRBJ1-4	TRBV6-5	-	CASSPPGTNEKLFF	TGTGCCAGCAGCCCCCCCGGGACTAATGAAAAACTGTTTTTT
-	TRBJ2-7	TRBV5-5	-	CASSPGSFRSYEQYF	TGTGCCAGCAGTCCAGGGAGCTTTAGGTCCTACGAGCAGTACTTC
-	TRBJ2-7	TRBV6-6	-	CASSSNSYEQYF	TGTGCCAGCAGTTCGAACAGCTACGAGCAGTACTTC
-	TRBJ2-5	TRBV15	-	CATNEALWQETQYF	TGTGCCACCAACGAGGCACTATGGCAAGAGACCCAGTACTTC
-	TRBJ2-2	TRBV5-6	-	CASSSQNTGELFF	TGTGCCAGCAGCTCTCAAAACACCGGGGAGCTGTTTTTT
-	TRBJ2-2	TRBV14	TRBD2	CASSPTSVEIYTGELFF	TGTGCCAGCAGCCCGACTAGCGTGGAGATCTATACCGGGGAGCTGTTTTTT
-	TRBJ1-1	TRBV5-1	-	CASSLGRANTEAFF	TGCGCCAGCAGCTTGGGCAGGGCGAACACTGAAGCTTTCTTT
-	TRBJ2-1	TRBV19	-	CASSMGQGTKQFF	TGTGCCAGTAGTATGGGTCAGGGCACTAAGCAGTTCTTC
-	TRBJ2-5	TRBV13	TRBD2	CASSSGTSVKETQYF	TGTGCCAGCAGCTCCGGGACTAGCGTAAAGGAGACCCAGTACTTC
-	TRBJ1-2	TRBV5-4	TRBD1	CASTIPGQGAGGYTF	TGTGCCAGCACCATTCCGGGACAGGGGGCCGGAGGCTACACCTTC
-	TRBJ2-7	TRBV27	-	CATTGNAYEQYF	TGTGCCACCACTGGGAACGCCTACGAGCAGTACTTC
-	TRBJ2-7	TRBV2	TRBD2	CASSDSGGSSYEQYF	TGTGCCAGCAGTGACAGCGGGGGGAGCTCCTACGAGCAGTACTTC
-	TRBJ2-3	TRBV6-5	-	CASSYTERGDQYF	TGTGCCAGCAGTTACACCGAAAGAGGGGACCAGTATTTT
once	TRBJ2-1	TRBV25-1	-	CASSLSEGYNEQFF	TGTGCCAGCAGCCTTTCAGAGGGTTACAATGAGCAGTTCTTC